The sequence of this TCR beta chain was determined in a study of cytomegalovirus exposure and HLA in healthy donors (dated by TCRdb to 2016 to 2017). Regarding the study in general: An earlier analysis of several hundred of the donors reported roughly 270 Gb of sequence data and roughly 110 million unique TCR beta sequences from roughly 200 million T cells. An early release covering some 640 HLA-typed donors comprised around 300 gigabases of sequencing data and 85 million to 100 million unique TCR sequences. Among the approximately 430 genotyped donors, around 81% belonged to the genetic ancestry cluster associated with self-reported Caucasian donors. The study was designed to test whether signatures of past pathogen exposure could be identified by cataloging public T cell receptors. The T cell repertoires of 700 or so subjects were profiled by immunosequencing and related to cytomegalovirus serostatus. Besides the first cohort of around 700 subjects, a separate validation cohort made up of roughly 130 different subjects was used. The study combined high-throughput TCR immunosequencing, statistical association of individual TCRs with disease status, and machine learning to predict cytomegalovirus infection status. In a later analysis, previously published TCR beta repertoires from 550 to 750 donors were re-analyzed and high-resolution HLA genotyping was added so that TCR occurrence patterns could be studied. In the later analysis, no new phenotypic data were used to find candidate immune exposures; instead, reliance was placed on TCR beta sequences and their occurrence across donors. An earlier analysis of several hundred of the donors used high-throughput TCR beta sequencing to judge whether each TCR beta V gene segment behaved as functional or pseudogenic. Alongside the repertoire data, information on donor age, sex, ethnicity and CMV serostatus was compiled. A later genetic analysis took genome-wide SNP genotypes for about 65% of the 666 donors and used that subset as a discovery cohort. All discovery cohort repertoires had been generated using a single sequencing platform. HLA typing covered class I and class II loci at four-digit resolution. Typing coverage varied by locus: roughly 620-640 donors for A, B, C, DRB1 and DQB1; roughly 500 for DQA1; over 600 for DPA1; around 450 for DPB1. Because of strong linkage in the cohort, 5 or 6 DR-DQ haplotypes were treated as single units for association and clustering. Across approximately 400 genotyped donors of the cohort, an average of roughly 250,000 unique TCR beta nucleotide sequences per donor were sequenced, and roughly 20% of those sequences were non-productive.

The library relied on the immunoSEQ multiplex PCR assay. A mixture of 60 forward primers for TCR Vbeta segments and 13 reverse primers for TCR Jbeta segments was used in the multiplex PCR. The CDR3 region of rearranged TCR beta genes was amplified from genomic DNA with a multiplex PCR assay. The Illumina HiSeq System was used to sequence the amplified TCR beta libraries as 87-base-pair reads. For the original study's pipeline: A later analysis counted approximately 74 million unique TCR beta chains across the 550 to 800 repertoires, and 9 million to 14 million of these chains were shared by at least two donors. Raw reads were error-corrected and collapsed into unique sequences by a nearest-neighbor algorithm in which closely related sequences were merged to remove PCR and sequencing errors. Alignment of CDR3 sequences to IMGT reference sequences was used to assign V, D and J gene segments. For a sequence to be retained, a match of at least six nucleotides to both a V gene segment and a J gene segment was required. A rearrangement was called productive if the CDR3 had no stop codons and remained in frame with V and J, and every other rearrangement was called non-productive. Following IMGT convention, CDR3 was defined as the stretch from the second conserved V-encoded cysteine to the conserved J-encoded phenylalanine. The earlier analysis of some 540 of the donors excluded any sequence lacking an unambiguous match to a single V gene segment. In an earlier analysis of approximately 500 of the donors, a V segment was called functional when productive rearrangements were above 56.7%, and segregating when the standard deviation between donors exceeded 5%. A statistical classification framework was built for diagnosing cytomegalovirus status from the catalog of TCR beta chain sequences. In a later analysis, V and J genes were assigned by comparing TCR nucleotide sequences against IMGT/GENE-DB human TR gene sequences. Using the TCRdist pipeline, a later analysis assigned CDR3 sequences along with most-parsimonious VDJ recombination scenarios. A later analysis defined each TCR beta chain by its CDR3 amino acid sequence plus V-gene family, and excluded reads lacking a unique V-gene family. As a way to deal with suspected cross-contamination and a sequencing artifact, a later analysis dropped over 550 nucleotide sequences that were highly shared and had low generation probability. In a later analysis, a clonal expansion index was calculated for each public chain from normalized within-repertoire ranks of inferred template counts. In a later analysis, generation probabilities were computed using a VDJ recombination model fitted to out-of-frame rearrangements, and the results were checked against IGoR. Hypergeometric tests were used in a later analysis to score TCR-TCR, TCR-HLA and TCR-CMV co-occurrence, with a repertoire-size bias correction applied to the TCR pairs. False discovery rates were estimated in a later analysis by permuting HLA or CMV assignments 20 times. In a later analysis, co-occurring TCRs were grouped with DBSCAN, and TCRdist sequence similarity was added when clustering was performed within HLA-allele-positive subsets. For co-occurrence clustering, repertoires with fewer than 30,000 or more than 120,000 public chains were excluded, along with four or five repertoires with anomalous nucleotide sharing. TCRdb took this table from immuneACCESS and kept in-frame rearrangements with V and J called. Such tables lack part of the clones; where checked against another copy, unresolved V genes explain under half of the gap, and the rest is unexplained. D and trimming were read from the DNA, whereas the V and J calls and clone size are those reported in that table. The sample table records over 150,000 clones; less than 85% of these occur just once. In total, the top ten clones hold over 1.1% of the sample.

The cohort comprised 710 or so healthy bone marrow donors. At the time of sampling, every cohort member was nominally healthy, though immune exposures that went unrecorded were likely present. The donor was CMV seronegative and belonged to the group of more than 300 seronegative cohort members. A peripheral blood sample was collected from each donor, and TCR beta sequencing was performed on peripheral blood mononuclear cells. The Qiagen DNeasy Blood Extraction Kit was used to extract genomic DNA from the blood cell samples. Study-wide findings and limitations: Linkage disequilibrium might explain the correlated functional status among segregating V segments, but an unknown experimental factor could not be ruled out. Specific HLA alleles were associated with 16,951 TCR beta sequences at a false discovery rate of 0.05 in a later analysis. A further reported finding was that TCR beta sequences accurately predicted the HLA-A and HLA-B alleles for most subjects in the first cohort. A cluster of highly shared sequence variants was judged likely to represent a technical artifact of the sequencing pipeline. Assigning TCR associations to individual alleles was difficult when HLA alleles, especially DR and DQ, strongly co-occurred. The study gave a list of 150 to 200 TCR beta chains associated with cytomegalovirus. A later analysis found that most CMV-associated TCR beta chains appeared HLA-restricted, with HLA associations seemingly driven largely by CMV exposure. Most TCR sequences were seen in very few donors, while some public TCRs were found in many individuals. Because HLA typing was unavailable for some donors at each locus, only the typed subset was used in association tests. The authors suggested that the approach could potentially be generalized to other disease states and immunological phenotypes. The only immune exposure information available for the cohort was CMV serostatus. In a later analysis, HLA-associated TCR beta chains showed more clonal expansion and lower generation probabilities than non-associated chains that were equally common. A later genetic analysis reported fewer N-insertions in productive TCRs among donors in an Asian-associated ancestry cluster than the approximately 670-donor mean. This cohort had only TCR beta chains sequenced, and the lack of alpha or paired-chain data limited which features could be detected. A later analysis found that TCR association rates varied across HLA loci, with DRB1 alleles showing the most associated TCRs and HLA-C alleles the fewest. Sequencing depth was assumed to be roughly uniform across donors in the presence/absence analyses, though that assumption may not hold. An association between a missense DCLRE1C variant and V-gene and J-gene trimming of TCR beta chains was found in a later genetic analysis and replicated in an independent cohort. In both the original and validation cohorts, the classifier was reported to diagnose cytomegalovirus status with high specificity and sensitivity. A later analysis reported that several top co-occurrence clusters appeared linked to parvovirus B19, influenza, CMV and Epstein-Barr virus. Because counts were too low, roughly 16 rarely observed V segments, including chromosome 9 orphons, were left out of the earlier analysis of 587 of the donors. A few of the identified cytomegalovirus-associated TCR beta chains were confirmed in vitro to be specific for cytomegalovirus antigens. In an earlier analysis of about 600 of the donors, most TCR beta V segments appeared in productive rearrangements about 90% or about 30% of the time, broadly matching IMGT annotations.

The count of this clone is one. Its antigen is not yet known. Base qualities are missing; no much larger clone stands one base away. Sequenced: PBMCs. The receptor comes from a man between 60 and 75 years old in good health and CMV-seronegative.

CDR3 region: CASSRGTGDYGYTF. The bases are TGCGCCAGCAGCCGCGGGACAGGGGACTATGGCTACACCTTC. The chain links TRBV5-1 with TRBJ1-2; 10 bases in the junction line up with TRBD1. The cysteine opens and the phenylalanine closes a CDR3 of 14 amino acids. The DNA shown is the 42-base CDR3, in frame from base 1. Trimming removed 4 bases from V and 3 bases from J; the gene matches leave 3 bases unexplained. CDR1 and CDR2 (SGHRS, YFSETQ) derive from the germline V gene.